These 24 T cell receptor beta chains originate from one sample sequenced in a study of vaccination and CD4 T cells after COVID-19 (dated by TCRdb to between 2021 and 2024). Interpreted using the paper, the treatment or condition label stands for: approximately 11-day PBMC culture with coronavirus spike peptide pools or control peptides (ViraFEST assay). Libraries were prepared through PCR. The instrument was an Illumina iSeq 100. At the Johns Hopkins FTIC core, DNA from the cultured CD4+ T cells underwent TCR sequencing with the Oncomine TCR Beta short-read assay. TCRdb trimmed public reads at Q25 via fastp, called clones via MiXCR and kept in-frame beta chains. Rows merge per CDR3 protein into single entries with the most common DNA and genes. The sample table shows some 12,000 distinct CDR3 sequences, and 50% to 75% are seen once. The ten largest clones take up approximately 10% of the sample. These receptors have no known antigen.

The starting material was CD4+ T cells from blood, cultured in vitro, obtained before SARS-CoV-2 vaccination. Receptor source: a human donor who had recovered from COVID-19.

This sequence joins TRBV29-1 and TRBJ2-7; 10 bases align to TRBD1. J was trimmed by 3 bases and V by 5 bases; bases with no gene match: 4. The germline V gene encodes CDR1 SQVTM and CDR2 ANQGSEA. The CDR3 runs 13 residues. The CDR3 nucleotides are TGCAGCGTTCGGACAGGGGGTTTCTACGAGCAGTACTTC. It encodes CSVRTGGFYEQYF.

This clonotype has just a few counts. The genes are TRBV7-9 and TRBJ1-1; 8 positions agree with TRBD1. This CDR3 is built from 16 residues. Per the germline V gene, CDR1 is SEHNR and CDR2 is FQNEAQ (reference sequence). V lost 5 bases and J lost 2; bases outside the gene matches: 10. The CDR3 coding sequence is TGTGCCAGCAGCCGAGCCTTAGGACAGGGAAACACTGAAGCTTTCTTT. It encodes CASSRALGQGNTEAFF.

This chain links TRBV20-1 with TRBJ2-3; 12 nucleotides agree with TRBD1. There are 15 residues in the CDR3. Germline trimming cut 5 bases from V and 3 bases from J; bases unmatched to any gene: 6. CDR1 is DFQATT, CDR2 SNEGSKA, per germline (reference sequence). The CDR3 loop is CSACRDRGRTDTQYF. The CDR3 DNA reads as TGCAGTGCTTGCCGGGACAGGGGGCGGACAGATACGCAGTATTTT.

The chain has TRBV6-5 and TRBJ2-1; 8 bases map to TRBD2. CDR3 length equals 14 residues. Unmatched junction bases numbered 4, after V lost 2 bases and J lost 7 bases. Looked up from germline, CDR1 is MNHEY and CDR2 is SVGAGI. CDR3 bases: TGTGCCAGCAGTTACCCAGCGGGAGAAAATGAGCAGTTCTTC. This translates into CASSYPAGENEQFF.

This sequence joins TRBV19 and TRBJ1-6; 7 bases fit TRBD1. CDR1 LNHDA and CDR2 SQIVND come from the germline V gene (reference sequence). V dropped 4 bases and J dropped 6; count of bases not matched to a gene: 6. The CDR3 spans 15 residues. The CDR3 loop reads CASSRGDSSNSPLHF. As DNA, the CDR3 is TGTGCCAGTAGTAGGGGGGACAGTTCTAATTCACCCCTCCACTTT. Combining the CDR3 with reference TRBV19 and TRBJ1-6 gives the whole variable domain DGGITQSPKYLFRKEGQNVTLSCEQNLNHDAMYWYRQDPGQGLRLIYYSQIVNDFQKGDIAEGYSVSREKKESFPLTVTSAQKNPTAFYLCASSRGDSSNSPLHFGNGTRLTVT.

The J gene is TRBJ2-3, the V gene TRBV7-3, with D hard to call. Deletions cut 5 bases from V and 1 base from J, with 7 bases between. CDR1 and CDR2 from the germline V gene are SGHTA and FQGTGA. This CDR3 is 13 amino acids long. The DNA of the CDR3 is TGTGCCAGCAGCCCTACCGGCACAGATACGCAGTATTTT. Residues: CASSPTGTDTQYF.

This clonotype appeared a single time. An end of the junction does not agree with germline; a read error may underlie this. The chain links TRBV6-1 to TRBJ1-3; 8 nucleotides agree with TRBD1. The CDR3 has 17 amino acids. In germline, CDR1 is MNHNS, CDR2 SASEGT. DNA of the CDR3: TGTGTCAGCAGTACCCCCCAGGGGGCAAAGTCTGGAAACACCATATATTTT. Its protein is CVSSTPQGAKSGNTIYF.

The V gene is TRBV6-2 or TRBV6-3, the J gene TRBJ1-5; D remains ambiguous. V gave up 4 bases and J gave up 7 bases, with 14 bases separating them. Looked up from germline, CDR1 is MNHEY and CDR2 is SVGEGT. CDR3 size: 14 residues. For the CDR3, the DNA is TGTGCCAGCAGTTCCCCACACAGAGCCCAGCCCCAGCATTTT. It yields the protein CASSSPHRAQPQHF.

The rearrangement uses TRBV27 and TRBJ1-5; TRBD1 matches at 8 bases. This CDR3 has 15 residues. V was clipped by 6 bases and J by 7 bases; unmatched bases: 11. Germline V gives CDR1 MNHEY, CDR2 SMNVEV (reference sequence). DNA of the CDR3: TGTGCCAGCAGGCCTAGGACAGGGACGGAACAGCCCCAGCATTTT. It encodes CASRPRTGTEQPQHF.

The table lists this clonotype with a few counts. J is TRBJ1-2 and V is TRBV19; unclear D gene. CDR1 and CDR2 (germline): LNHDA, SQIVND (reference sequence). V was trimmed by 4 bases and J by 2 bases, leaving 17 bases between them. This CDR3 has 16 amino acids. CDR3 sequence (DNA): TGTGCCAGTAGTAACCCCTCCGTTGAGAGGAACTATGGCTACACCTTC. Encoded protein: CASSNPSVERNYGYTF.

The rearrangement links TRBV7-3 to TRBJ2-2, with D uncertain. Trimming took 3 bases from V and 4 from J, leaving 6 bases between them. Germline CDR1 and CDR2: SGHTA and FQGTGA. CDR3 length: 13 residues. DNA for the CDR3: TGTGCCAGCAGCTTCCAGACCACCGGGGAGCTGTTTTTT. It is translated as CASSFQTTGELFF.

A few counts support this clonotype. The chain is built from TRBV7-8 and TRBJ1-2; D perhaps matches TRBD1 (6 bases). V was pared by 2 bases and J by 6 bases, with 13 bases between. The germline CDR1 and CDR2 sequences are SGHVS and FQNEAQ. This CDR3 is built from 14 residues. CDR3 amino acids: CASSLRGGVNGYTF. For the CDR3, the DNA is TGTGCCAGCAGCTTACGGGGGGGCGTAAATGGCTACACCTTC.

This clonotype qualifies as large (0.1 to 1%). This sequence joins TRBV24-1 and TRBJ2-1; 15 positions agree with TRBD2. There are 19 residues in the CDR3. With 3 bases clipped from V and 7 bases from J, the junction kept 12 bases outside the gene matches. Germline V gives CDR1 KGHDR, CDR2 SFDVKD. The DNA of the CDR3 is TGTGCCACCAGTGATCCCCGGACTAGCGGGAGGGCGATAGTGAATGAGCAGTTCTTC. Its translation is CATSDPRTSGRAIVNEQFF.

The rearrangement joins TRBV7-2 to TRBJ2-2; 11 bases are shared with TRBD2. The CDR3 extends over 16 amino acids. Germline CDR1 SGHTA, CDR2 FQGNSA. J was trimmed by 4 bases and V by 5 bases; bases with no gene match: 6. CDR3 loop: CASSPGLAGSTGELFF. The CDR3 nucleotides read TGTGCCAGCAGCCCTGGACTAGCGGGCTCCACCGGGGAGCTGTTTTTT.

V and J are TRBV20-1 and TRBJ2-5, with D possibly TRBD2 on 5 matching bases. V gave up 2 bases and J gave up 3 bases, with 7 bases separating them. The V gene's germline CDR1 is DFQATT and CDR2 SNEGSKA (reference sequence). The CDR3 runs 12 residues. CDR3 coding DNA: TGCAGTGCTAGATACGGGGAAGAGACCCAGTACTTC. Its protein product is CSARYGEETQYF.

The J gene is TRBJ2-7, the V gene TRBV7-2; the D is unclear. With 1 base removed from V and 2 bases from J, the gap between germline ends came to 6 bases. Germline CDR1 is SGHTA and CDR2 is FQGNSA. The CDR3 consists of 13 residues. The CDR3 sequence: CASSLVRAYEQYF. Written as DNA, the CDR3 is TGTGCCAGCAGCTTAGTCAGAGCCTACGAGCAGTACTTC.

The chain combines TRBV6-5 with TRBJ1-3, with 7 positions matching TRBD1. V was clipped by 5 bases and J by 0 bases; unmatched bases: 7. This CDR3 is 16 amino acids long. The germline gives CDR1 MNHEY, CDR2 SVGAGI. The CDR3, as DNA: TGTGCCAGCAGTAACTTACAGGGGCGCTCTGGAAACACCATATATTTT. This gives the protein CASSNLQGRSGNTIYF.

This chain joins TRBV10-2 and TRBJ2-3; no clear D. Trimming left V 1 base short and J 8 bases short, with 4 bases between. Germline CDR1 is WSHSY and CDR2 is SAAADI. The CDR3 contains 11 residues. CDR3 in DNA: TGCGCCAGCAGTGAGTTGGGTACGCAGTATTTT. As protein: CASSELGTQYF.

This clonotype was counted only a few times. The chain employs TRBV20-1 and TRBJ2-7; 7 positions agree with TRBD1. V was pared by 6 bases and J by 0 bases, with 8 bases of the junction left unmatched. In germline, CDR1 is DFQATT, CDR2 SNEGSKA (reference sequence). The CDR3 has 14 residues. CDR3 DNA sequence: TGCAGTGCAGGGCAGGGGGTACACTCCTACGAGCAGTACTTC. This translates into CSAGQGVHSYEQYF.

CDR3 protein: CASSKKMTGGDQPQHF. The CDR3, as DNA: TGTGCCAGCAGCAAAAAAATGACAGGGGGAGATCAGCCCCAGCATTTT. The chain employs TRBV21-1 and TRBJ1-5; no check of the table's D call, TRBD1, against the DNA was made. TRBV21-1 is a recognized pseudogene. CDR3 length: 16 amino acids.

The chain carries TRBV6-1 and TRBJ2-1, with D unresolved. This CDR3 comprises 11 residues. Per germline, CDR1 MNHNS and CDR2 SASEGT. Trimming stripped 7 bases from V and 5 bases from J, with 6 bases between. CDR3 region: CASTRNNEQFF. CDR3 nucleotide sequence: TGTGCCAGCACCCGAAACAATGAGCAGTTCTTC.

V and J are TRBV5-4 and TRBJ2-3, with TRBD2 matching 14 bases. The CDR3 spans 17 residues. Trimming at V came to 4 bases and at J to 3 bases, leaving 7 bases not matched to a gene. Germline values: CDR1 SGHNT, CDR2 YYREEE (reference sequence). The CDR3 loop reads CASSPTSGGVGTDTQYF. CDR3 DNA sequence: TGTGCCAGCAGCCCGACTAGCGGGGGGGTAGGAACAGATACGCAGTATTTT.

This clonotype was seen only a few times. The V gene is TRBV27, the J gene TRBJ1-2; D is ambiguous. The CDR3 has 14 amino acids. V shed 0 bases and J shed 0 bases, with 5 bases lying between them. CDR1 MNHEY and CDR2 SMNVEV come from the germline V gene (reference sequence). CDR3 residues: CASSLSGANYGYTF. The CDR3 bases are TGTGCCAGCAGTTTATCAGGAGCTAACTATGGCTACACCTTC.

This chain links TRBV6-5 with TRBJ2-1; 10 nucleotides line up with TRBD2. Germline V CDR1 and CDR2: MNHEY, SVGAGI. V trimming: 0 bases; J trimming: 4 bases; junction bases outside the gene matches: 3. This CDR3 region has 16 residues. This CDR3 reads CASSYSGLASYNEQFF. In DNA form, the CDR3 reads TGTGCCAGCAGTTACTCGGGACTAGCGTCGTACAATGAGCAGTTCTTC.